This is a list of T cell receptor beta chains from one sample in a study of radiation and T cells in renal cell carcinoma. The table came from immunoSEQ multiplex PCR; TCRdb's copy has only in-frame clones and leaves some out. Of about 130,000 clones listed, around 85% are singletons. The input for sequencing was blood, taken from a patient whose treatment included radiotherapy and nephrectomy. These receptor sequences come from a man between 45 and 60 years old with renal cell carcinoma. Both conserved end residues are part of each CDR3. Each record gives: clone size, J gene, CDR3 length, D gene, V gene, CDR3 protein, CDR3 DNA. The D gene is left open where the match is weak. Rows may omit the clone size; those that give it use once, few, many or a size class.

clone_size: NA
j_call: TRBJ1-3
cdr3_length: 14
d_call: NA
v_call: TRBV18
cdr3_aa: CASSPQGPGNTIYF
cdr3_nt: TGTGCCAGCTCACCACAGGGGCCTGGAAACACCATATATTTT

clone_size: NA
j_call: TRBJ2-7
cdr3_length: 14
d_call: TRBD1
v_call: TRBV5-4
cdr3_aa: CASSSQGARNEQYF
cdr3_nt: TGTGCCAGCAGTTCACAGGGGGCGCGCAACGAGCAGTACTTC

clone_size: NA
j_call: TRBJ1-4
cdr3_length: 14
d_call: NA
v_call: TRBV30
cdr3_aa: CAWSVKGSSEKLFF
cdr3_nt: TGTGCCTGGAGTGTCAAGGGAAGTAGCGAAAAACTGTTTTTT

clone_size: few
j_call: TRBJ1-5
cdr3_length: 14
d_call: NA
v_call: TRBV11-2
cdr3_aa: CASSPGVTNQPQHF
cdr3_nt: TGTGCCAGCAGCCCAGGGGTGACGAATCAGCCCCAGCATTTT

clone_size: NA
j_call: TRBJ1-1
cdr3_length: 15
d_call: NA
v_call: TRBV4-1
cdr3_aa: CASSQPWTVNTEAFF
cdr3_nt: TGCGCCAGCAGCCAACCATGGACTGTGAACACTGAAGCTTTCTTT

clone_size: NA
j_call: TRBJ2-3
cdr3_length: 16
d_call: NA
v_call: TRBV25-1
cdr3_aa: CASSEYGGGGTDTQYF
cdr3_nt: TGTGCCAGCAGTGAATATGGAGGTGGGGGTACAGATACGCAGTATTTT

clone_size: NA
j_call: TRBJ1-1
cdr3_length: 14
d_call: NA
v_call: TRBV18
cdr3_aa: CASSPVGDSTEAFF
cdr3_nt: TGTGCCAGCTCACCTGTAGGGGATTCCACTGAAGCTTTCTTT

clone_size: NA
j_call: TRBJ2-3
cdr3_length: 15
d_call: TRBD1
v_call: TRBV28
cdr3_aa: CASSVGQGSTDTQYF
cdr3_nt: TGTGCCAGCAGTGTGGGACAGGGAAGCACAGATACGCAGTATTTT

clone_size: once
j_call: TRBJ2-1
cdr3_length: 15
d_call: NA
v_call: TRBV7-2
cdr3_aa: CASSFYSQTYNEQFF
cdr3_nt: TGTGCCAGCAGCTTTTACTCGCAAACCTACAATGAGCAGTTCTTC

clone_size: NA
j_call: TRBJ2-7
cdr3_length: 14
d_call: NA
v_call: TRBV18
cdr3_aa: CASSPPRLPGEQYF
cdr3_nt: TGTGCCAGCTCACCACCTCGTTTGCCGGGCGAGCAGTACTTC

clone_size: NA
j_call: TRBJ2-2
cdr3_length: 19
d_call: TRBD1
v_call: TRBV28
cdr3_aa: CASTPPGQGSLVGTGELFF
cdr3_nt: TGTGCCAGCACCCCTCCGGGACAGGGCTCTCTAGTCGGCACCGGGGAGCTGTTTTTT

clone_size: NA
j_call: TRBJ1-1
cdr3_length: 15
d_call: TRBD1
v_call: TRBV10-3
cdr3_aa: CAISRDSLGDTEAFF
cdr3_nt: TGTGCCATCAGCCGGGACAGCCTGGGGGACACTGAAGCTTTCTTT

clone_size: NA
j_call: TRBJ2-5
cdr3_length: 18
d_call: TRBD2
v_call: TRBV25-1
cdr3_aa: CASSEDYQVAGAPETQYF
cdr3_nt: TGTGCCAGCAGTGAAGATTACCAGGTAGCGGGGGCTCCAGAGACCCAGTACTTC

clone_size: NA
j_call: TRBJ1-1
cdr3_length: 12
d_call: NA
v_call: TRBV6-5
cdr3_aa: CATGTVNTEAFF
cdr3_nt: TGTGCCACGGGGACGGTGAACACTGAAGCTTTCTTT

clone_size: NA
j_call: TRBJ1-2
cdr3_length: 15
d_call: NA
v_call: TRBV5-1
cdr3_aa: CASSLEGEGSYGYTF
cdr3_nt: TGCGCCAGCAGCTTGGAAGGGGAAGGCTCCTATGGCTACACCTTC

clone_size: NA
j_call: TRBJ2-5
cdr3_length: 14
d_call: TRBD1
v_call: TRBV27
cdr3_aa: CASSPDRVGETQYF
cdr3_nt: TGTGCCAGCAGTCCGGACAGGGTAGGAGAGACCCAGTACTTC

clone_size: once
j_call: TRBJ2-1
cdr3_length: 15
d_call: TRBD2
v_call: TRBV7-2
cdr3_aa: CASSIVGLADNEQFF
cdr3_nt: TGTGCCAGCAGCATAGTTGGACTAGCGGACAATGAGCAGTTCTTC

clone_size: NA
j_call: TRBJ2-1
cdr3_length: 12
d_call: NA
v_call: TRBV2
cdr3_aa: CASGEIREEQFF
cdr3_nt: TGTGCCAGCGGTGAAATAAGGGAGGAGCAGTTCTTC

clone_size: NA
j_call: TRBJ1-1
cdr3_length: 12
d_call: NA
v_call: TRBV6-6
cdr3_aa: CASTLGNTEAFF
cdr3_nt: TGTGCCAGCACTTTGGGGAACACTGAAGCTTTCTTT

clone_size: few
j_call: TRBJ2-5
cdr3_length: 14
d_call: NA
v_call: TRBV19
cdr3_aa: CAPRLGGTQETQYF
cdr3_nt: TGTGCCCCCAGATTGGGGGGAACTCAAGAGACCCAGTACTTC

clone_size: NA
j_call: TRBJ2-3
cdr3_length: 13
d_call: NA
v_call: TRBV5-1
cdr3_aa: CASSLEVTDTQYF
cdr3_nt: TGCGCCAGCAGCTTGGAGGTCACAGATACGCAGTATTTT

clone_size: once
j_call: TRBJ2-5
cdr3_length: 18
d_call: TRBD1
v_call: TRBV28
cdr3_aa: CASSFGLGQGEIQETQYF
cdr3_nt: TGTGCCAGCAGTTTTGGGCTAGGCCAGGGGGAAATCCAAGAGACCCAGTACTTC

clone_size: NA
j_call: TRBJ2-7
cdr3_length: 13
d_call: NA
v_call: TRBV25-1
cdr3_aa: CASSGSRPVEQYF
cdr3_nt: TGTGCCAGCAGTGGTAGCAGGCCGGTGGAGCAGTACTTC

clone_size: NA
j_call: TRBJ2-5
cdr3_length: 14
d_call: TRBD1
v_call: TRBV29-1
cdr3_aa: CSVERDRAWETQYF
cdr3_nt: TGCAGCGTTGAACGGGACAGGGCTTGGGAGACCCAGTACTTC